This T cell receptor (beta chain) is drawn from a study of a mutant IDH1 vaccine in newly diagnosed glioma (dated by TCRdb to the early 2020s). Looking at the study overall: Across visits V03 through V10, patients got a total of eight vaccinations, given in weeks 1, 3, 5, 7, 11, 15, 19 and 23. Prior to enrollment, standard therapy consisting of radiotherapy alone, temozolomide alone, or radiochemotherapy with temozolomide had been administered to patients, with the combination being received by most patients. Longitudinal TCRB deep sequencing was performed for roughly 24 treated patients wherever samples were available for exploratory analyses. Vaccination was initiated 4-6 weeks after radiotherapy alone, or concurrently with temozolomide cycles in the chemotherapy-containing groups. The approximately 29 treated patients were approximately 62% male and roughly 40% female, with a mean age of roughly 42 years. Peripheral blood was collected at six visits: V03 (baseline), V05, V07, V10, V12 and V13.

Regarding this clone: Its antigen is currently not known. Base qualities are missing; no much larger clone stands one base away.

The sample's time point label is to be understood as: week 23, last vaccination. Each vaccine dose was 300 ug of a 20-mer mutant IDH1 peptide in Montanide, given subcutaneously with topical imiquimod. Newly diagnosed WHO grade 3 or 4 IDH1-mutant astrocytomas showing loss of nuclear ATRX were present in the donors. The samples were drawn from NOA16, a multicentre, single-arm, open-label phase I trial in Germany that tested a mutant IDH1 peptide vaccine in humans for the first time. The DNeasy Blood and Tissue Kit was used to extract genomic DNA from EDTA blood for TCRB sequencing. Library creation used the immunoSEQ multiplex PCR assay. The hsTCRB Kit was used according to the manufacturer's protocol to amplify rearranged TCR beta chain sequences. Sequencing of TCRB libraries was carried out on an Illumina MiSeq. In the authors' own workflow: The kit vendor's proprietary platform handled demultiplexing, trimming and gene mapping. TCRdb provides this immuneACCESS table in a form limited to in-frame rearrangements. Some clones are lacking; in checked studies, under half of them reflect an unresolved V gene, and why the rest are absent is not known. V and J calls and clone size come straight from that table; D and trimming were deduced from the DNA. The sample table contains tens of thousands of clones; only one count was recorded for around 76% of them. The top ten clones comprise around 6.9% of the sample.

CDR1 and CDR2 are read off the germline V gene as MNHNS and SASEGT. The CDR3, cysteine through phenylalanine, is 13 amino acids long. The entry retains the CDR3 DNA only, 39 bases that are in frame from base 1. V and J lose 10 bases and 3 bases, and a span of 14 bases separates them. Points the paper makes about the study in general: PBMC samples for TCRB deep sequencing were selected based on availability. According to the authors, sample limitations meant that analyses of patient blood samples could not be reproduced. Immune responses induced by the vaccine were seen in roughly 95% of patients across multiple MHC alleles. Pseudoprogression appeared unrelated to alterations in the top peripheral T cell clonotypes detected by TCRB sequencing.

The chain links TRBV6-1 with TRBJ2-3; the D region possibly corresponds to TRBD2 (6 bases align). The receptor was isolated from a woman aged 35 to 49 with glioma. Some clones in this sample may be carry-over from other donors' samples. This material consisted of PBMCs, taken from a glioma patient whose treatment included an IDH1 peptide vaccine. Read as DNA, the sequence is TGTGCCACCCGGGGGTACGGTACAGATACGCAGTATTTT. This translates into CATRGYGTDTQYF.